The 14 T cell receptor beta chains presented below share a single source sample, sequenced in a study of cytomegalovirus exposure and HLA in healthy donors. The PCR had 60 Vbeta and 13 Jbeta primers. TCRdb keeps only in-frame clones here, not all; method: immunoSEQ multiplex PCR. The table includes around 70,000 clones, about 70% detected once. The sequenced sample consisted of PBMCs. The source is a male donor in good health and CMV-seropositive.

This chain joins TRBV6-6 and TRBJ2-5; maybe TRBD2 (5 bases). Germline assignment: CDR1 MNHNY and CDR2 SVGAGI (reference sequence). The CDR3 contains 14 residues. The ends were cut back, 0 bases at V and 0 bases at J, with 5 bases in the middle. The CDR3 sequence: CASSYSRDQETQYF. The DNA for the CDR3 is TGTGCCAGCAGTTACTCGCGGGACCAAGAGACCCAGTACTTC.

This chain links TRBV6-4 with TRBJ2-1, with unresolved D. Germline CDR1 is MRHNA and CDR2 is SNTAGT. The CDR3 is 15 amino acids. Trimming cost V 5 bases and J 6 bases, with 17 bases left between them. The chain's CDR3 is CASSQQSLNTNEQFF. CDR3 coding DNA: TGTGCCAGCAGTCAACAGAGCCTTAATACCAATGAGCAGTTCTTC.

This chain uses TRBV7-9 with TRBJ1-2; D is undetermined. The CDR3 has 11 amino acids. V was trimmed by 2 bases and J by 8 bases, leaving 6 bases between them. Germline assignment: CDR1 SEHNR and CDR2 FQNEAQ (reference sequence). CDR3 bases: TGTGCCAGCAGCTTACAGGCCGGCTACACCTTC. Protein sequence: CASSLQAGYTF.

The chain employs TRBV11-2 and TRBJ1-1; D is ambiguous. The CDR3 is 12 amino acids. Germline loops: CDR1 SGHAT, CDR2 FQNNGV. The V end was cut by 5 bases, the J end by 6 bases, with 10 bases between. CDR3 in DNA: TGTGCCAGCAGCGCACAGAGACCTGAAGCTTTCTTT. This codes for CASSAQRPEAFF.

V is TRBV18 and J is TRBJ2-3; 8 bases map to TRBD1. The CDR3 runs 16 residues. V trimming: 3 bases; J trimming: 0 bases; junction bases outside the gene matches: 5. Germline loops: CDR1 KGHSH, CDR2 LQKENI. The CDR3 nucleotides read TGTGCCAGCTCACCCCCACAGGGGGAGAGCACAGATACGCAGTATTTT. Its translation is CASSPPQGESTDTQYF.

Note on this clone: Compared with germline, one end of the junction differs, possibly owing to a read error. The chain is built from TRBV12-5 and TRBJ1-4, with 12 bases matching TRBD1. The CDR3 runs 14 residues. The V gene's germline CDR1 is LGHNT and CDR2 FRNRAP. As DNA, the CDR3 is TGTGCTAGTGGATTGGGACAGGGGGCCGAAAAACTGTTTTTT. It encodes CASGLGQGAEKLFF.

The chain has TRBV6-5 and TRBJ2-1; D is unclear. The germline V and J ends were trimmed by 0 bases and 7 bases, with 13 bases remaining between them. From germline, CDR1 is MNHEY and CDR2 SVGAGI. The CDR3 has 15 residues. The CDR3 DNA follows: TGTGCCAGCAGTTACTCGTCACAGCCGCAGAATGAGCAGTTCTTC. It specifies CASSYSSQPQNEQFF.

The V call is TRBV7-6, the J call TRBJ2-7, with TRBD1 as a possible D gene (6 bases). The CDR3 length is 15 residues. Trimming took 5 bases from V and 7 from J, leaving 21 bases between them. CDR1 SGHVS and CDR2 FNYEAQ come from the germline V gene. The CDR3 DNA reads TGTGCCAGCAGCCTGTCCAGCCCCCCTAGGGGGGAGCAGTACTTC. This translates into CASSLSSPPRGEQYF.

The chain uses TRBV10-3 and TRBJ2-3, with 13 bases identical to TRBD2. This CDR3 contains 18 residues. In germline, CDR1 is ENHRY, CDR2 SYGVKD. Trimming removed 3 bases from V and 2 bases from J; junction bases left unmatched: 8. CDR3 DNA: TGTGCCATCAGTGATCCGGGACTAGCGGGACACTCCACAGATACGCAGTATTTT. Its protein is CAISDPGLAGHSTDTQYF.

The rearrangement joins TRBV5-3 to TRBJ2-2, with 10 bases aligning to TRBD1. TRBV5-3 is treated as an ORF (open reading frame) with a function not yet certain. The junction had 5 bases not matched to a gene; V was cut back by 4 bases and J by 2 bases. The CDR3 sequence is 16 residues long. CDR3 region: CARSTGQGGNTGELFF. The CDR3, as DNA: TGTGCCAGAAGCACCGGACAGGGGGGTAACACCGGGGAGCTGTTTTTT.

The chain has TRBV10-3 and TRBJ2-3; the match to TRBD2 covers 9 bases. This CDR3 region has 16 residues. CDR1 ENHRY and CDR2 SYGVKD come from the germline V gene. V was clipped by 6 bases and J by 2 bases; unmatched bases: 9. The CDR3 region is CAISVSGGGPTDTQYF. CDR3 nucleotide sequence: TGTGCCATCAGCGTTAGCGGGGGAGGGCCCACAGATACGCAGTATTTT.

This clone was seen a few times. The chain is built from TRBV7-8 and TRBJ1-5; weak D call: TRBD1 (6 bases). CDR1 SGHVS and CDR2 FQNEAQ come from the germline V gene. There are 18 residues in the CDR3. V gave up 6 bases and J gave up 0 bases, with 21 bases separating them. The CDR3 reads CASSPGATQEYSNQPQHF. DNA for the CDR3: TGTGCCAGCAGTCCAGGGGCGACACAAGAATATAGCAATCAGCCCCAGCATTTT.

The J gene is TRBJ2-2, the V gene TRBV5-1; 12 bases match TRBD2. Losses at the gene ends were 0 bases for V and 6 bases for J; bases not matched to a gene: 9. CDR1 is SGHRS, CDR2 YFSETQ, per germline. The length of the CDR3 is 18 residues. The CDR3, as DNA: TGCGCCAGCAGCTTGGATGCTAGCGGGGGGGCCTTCGCCGGGGAGCTGTTTTTT. Amino acid sequence: CASSLDASGGAFAGELFF.

The chain joins TRBV28 to TRBJ1-1; 8 bases are a match to TRBD1. The trim removed 5 bases at V and 0 bases at J, leaving 5 bases unmatched. This CDR3 has 15 amino acids. Germline loops: CDR1 MDHEN, CDR2 SYDVKM. The CDR3 coding sequence is TGTGCCAGCAGTCCAGGGACAGGTATGAACACTGAAGCTTTCTTT. It specifies CASSPGTGMNTEAFF.